The 28 T cell receptor beta chains presented below share a single source sample, sequenced in a study of blood T cell repertoires in COVID-19. The data were produced by immunoSEQ multiplex PCR, yet TCRdb's version contains in-frame clones alone and is incomplete. The data contain some 670,000 clones, around 90% of them singletons. Material: peripheral blood. The source of these receptors is a woman between 18 and 29 years old with acute or convalescent COVID-19.

The CDR3 region is CATSALGLAGGSSYNEQFF. DNA of the CDR3: TGTGCCACCAGTGCCCTGGGACTAGCGGGGGGGAGCTCCTACAATGAGCAGTTCTTC. This chain uses TRBV24-1 with TRBJ2-1; 16 positions agree with TRBD2. CDR3 length: 19 amino acids. J lost 0 bases, V lost 5 bases, and 6 bases had no gene match. Germline assignment: CDR1 KGHDR and CDR2 SFDVKD.

This clone appeared once. This rearrangement joins TRBV19 to TRBJ1-1; D is uncertain. CDR3 length: 13 amino acids. The V and J ends lost 0 bases and 13 bases respectively, with 15 bases between them. Germline CDR1 LNHDA, CDR2 SQIVND (reference sequence). The CDR3 here is CASSIDQEWGVFF. CDR3 coding DNA: TGTGCCAGTAGTATAGATCAGGAGTGGGGAGTTTTCTTT.

The V gene is TRBV15, the J gene TRBJ2-7; D unclear. CDR3 length equals 16 residues. The germline CDR1 and CDR2 sequences are LNHNV and YYDKDF (reference sequence). Trimming pared 8 bases from V and 0 bases from J, leaving 20 bases between. CDR3 amino acids: CATLSTQGPSSYEQYF. The CDR3 nucleotides read TGTGCCACCCTGTCAACCCAAGGCCCTAGCTCCTACGAGCAGTACTTC.

This clone was seen only once. The chain employs TRBV3-1 (or the pseudogene TRBV3-2) and TRBJ2-7, with 7 positions matching TRBD1. Germline V gives CDR1 LGHDT, CDR2 YNNKEL (reference sequence). The CDR3 length is 14 residues. With 4 bases clipped from V and 2 bases from J, the junction kept 5 bases outside the gene matches. CDR3 nucleotide sequence: TGTGCCAGCAGCCTATGGACAGGTCCCTACGAGCAGTACTTC. It codes for CASSLWTGPYEQYF.

The gene calls are TRBV5-6 and TRBJ1-3, with D perhaps matching TRBD1 (6 bases). CDR1 and CDR2 (germline): SGHDT, YYEEEE. V was trimmed by 2 bases and J by 2 bases, leaving 8 bases between them. CDR3 length: 14 residues. CDR3 nucleotides: TGTGCCAGCAGCTTACGGACAGCTGGAAACACCATATATTTT. This codes for CASSLRTAGNTIYF. The whole variable domain, remainder taken from reference TRBV5-6 and TRBJ1-3, is DAGVTQSPTHLIKTRGQQVTLRCSPKSGHDTVSWYQQALGQGPQFIFQYYEEEERQRGNFPDRFSGHQFPNYSSELNVNALLLGDSALYLCASSLRTAGNTIYFGEGSWLTVV.

This clone was detected once. This chain joins TRBV5-1 and TRBJ1-2; 10 nucleotides match TRBD1. The CDR3 is made up of 14 amino acids. Germline CDR1 SGHRS, CDR2 YFSETQ. The ends lost 0 bases at V and 8 bases at J; junction bases unmatched: 4. CDR3 loop: CASSLGTGGIGYTF. CDR3 bases: TGCGCCAGCAGCTTGGGGACAGGGGGGATAGGCTACACCTTC. Full variable domain (outside the CDR3, taken from reference TRBV5-1 and TRBJ1-2): KAGVTQTPRYLIKTRGQQVTLSCSPISGHRSVSWYQQTPGQGLQFLFEYFSETQRNKGNFPGRFSGRQFSNSRSEMNVSTLELGDSALYLCASSLGTGGIGYTFGSGTRLTVV.

The rearrangement joins TRBV6-5 to TRBJ1-2, with 9 bases aligning to TRBD1. After removal of 6 bases from V and 1 base from J, the junction contained 6 bases not matched to a gene. The CDR3 runs 15 residues. CDR1 and CDR2 (germline): MNHEY, SVGAGI. The CDR3 nucleotides are TGTGCCAGCAGCACGGGACAGGGATTTAACTATGGCTACACCTTC. Its protein is CASSTGQGFNYGYTF.

This clone was recorded only once. The V and J genes are TRBV5-1 and TRBJ2-6, with 8 bases matching TRBD2. The CDR3 consists of 19 residues. CDR1 and CDR2 from the germline V gene are SGHRS and YFSETQ. V was clipped by 4 bases and J by 0 bases; unmatched bases: 12. The CDR3 loop is CASSLTSGGLASGANVLTF. DNA of the CDR3: TGCGCCAGCAGCCTAACCTCGGGGGGGTTAGCCTCTGGGGCCAACGTCCTGACTTTC.

V usage is TRBV11-2 and J usage is TRBJ1-2, with D maybe TRBD1 (6 bases). Trimming cost V 1 base and J 1 base, with 13 bases left between them. Germline CDR1 and CDR2: SGHAT and FQNNGV. The CDR3 length is 16 residues. The CDR3 protein is CASSLVRGKGNYGYTF. CDR3 sequence (DNA): TGTGCCAGCAGCTTAGTCAGGGGAAAGGGTAACTATGGCTACACCTTC.

The chain couples TRBV5-8 to TRBJ1-1, with D uncertain. The CDR3 is made up of 13 amino acids. Germline CDR1 is SGHTS and CDR2 is YDEGEE. Trimming cost V 6 bases and J 3 bases, with 12 bases left between them. The CDR3 loop reads CASNTWGDTEAFF. CDR3 coding DNA: TGTGCCAGCAACACCTGGGGAGACACTGAAGCTTTCTTT. Looking up the rest from reference TRBV5-8 and TRBJ1-1 gives the full variable domain: EAGVTQSPTHLIKTRGQQATLRCSPISGHTSVYWYQQALGLGLQFLLWYDEGEERNRGNFPPRFSGRQFPNYSSELNVNALELEDSALYLCASNTWGDTEAFFGQGTRLTVV.

The chain joins TRBV5-6 to TRBJ2-7; D perhaps matches TRBD2 (5 bases). The CDR3 contains 15 residues. V was pared by 0 bases and J by 5 bases, with 15 bases between. Germline assignment: CDR1 SGHDT and CDR2 YYEEEE. This CDR3 is CASSLEGAITHEQYF. CDR3 nucleotides: TGTGCCAGCAGCTTGGAGGGAGCCATTACCCACGAGCAGTACTTC.

V is TRBV27 and J is TRBJ1-1; 10 bases agree with TRBD1. V was pared by 3 bases and J by 5 bases, with 3 bases of the junction left unmatched. The CDR3 spans 14 residues. The V gene's germline CDR1 is MNHEY and CDR2 SMNVEV (reference sequence). The CDR3 DNA follows: TGTGCCAGCAGTTTTGGGACAGGGGAAACTGAAGCTTTCTTT. Protein sequence: CASSFGTGETEAFF.

This sequence joins TRBV27 and TRBJ1-2; 10 nucleotides agree with TRBD1. V lost 5 bases to trimming and J lost 2 bases; unmatched junction nucleotides: 11. Germline loops: CDR1 MNHEY, CDR2 SMNVEV (reference sequence). The CDR3 covers 17 residues. The CDR3 is CASSPRTGGGLNYGYTF. DNA of the CDR3: TGTGCCAGCAGTCCCCGGACAGGGGGGGGCTTAAACTATGGCTACACCTTC.

The rearrangement uses TRBV6-5 and TRBJ1-1; perhaps TRBD1 as D (5 bases). CDR1 MNHEY and CDR2 SVGAGI come from the germline V gene. This CDR3 contains 13 residues. Trimming removed 8 bases from V and 10 bases from J, with 20 bases in between. Here the CDR3 DNA reads TGTGCCAGCGATAACCATGCCGGGACTTTAGCTTTCTTT. Residues: CASDNHAGTLAFF.

The V and J genes are TRBV2 and TRBJ1-6; 9 nucleotides line up with TRBD1. CDR1 is SNHLY and CDR2 is FYNNEI in the germline V gene. CDR3 length: 15 residues. The trim removed 7 bases at V and 9 bases at J, leaving 10 bases unmatched. The CDR3 sequence is CASTTSGQGSSPLHF. CDR3 nucleotide sequence: TGTGCCAGCACCACATCGGGACAGGGATCTTCACCCCTCCACTTT. The full variable domain, completed using reference TRBV2 and TRBJ1-6, is EPEVTQTPSHQVTQMGQEVILRCVPISNHLYFYWYRQILGQKVEFLVSFYNNEISEKSEIFDDQFSVERPDGSNFTLKIRSTKLEDSAMYFCASTTSGQGSSPLHFGNGTRLTVT.

The rearrangement links TRBV30 to TRBJ1-2; D is unresolved. The germline gives CDR1 GTSNPN, CDR2 SVGIG (reference sequence). V dropped 3 bases and J dropped 11 bases, with 13 bases sitting between them. The CDR3 is 11 residues long. The CDR3 loop reads CAWREAMGYTF. Written as DNA, the CDR3 is TGTGCCTGGAGGGAGGCCATGGGGTACACCTTC. Looking up the rest from reference TRBV30 and TRBJ1-2 gives the full variable domain: SQTIHQWPATLVQPVGSPLSLECTVEGTSNPNLYWYRQAAGRGLQLLFYSVGIGQISSEVPQNLSASRPQDRQFILSSKKLLLSDSGFYLCAWREAMGYTFGSGTRLTVV.

The CDR3: CSVVQGNQPQHF. The CDR3 DNA reads TGCAGCGTTGTACAGGGAAATCAGCCCCAGCATTTT. The J gene is TRBJ1-5, the V gene TRBV29-1, with D possibly TRBD1 on 6 matching bases. The CDR3 has 12 amino acids. V shed 4 bases and J shed 4 bases, with 8 bases lying between them. Germline assignment: CDR1 SQVTM and CDR2 ANQGSEA.

V gene TRBV4-1 combines with J gene TRBJ1-2; possibly TRBD1 for D (6 bases). Germline assignment: CDR1 MGHRA and CDR2 YSYEKL. V was shortened by 5 bases and J by 2 bases, with 15 bases between the two germline ends. The CDR3 has 15 residues. The CDR3 DNA reads as TGCGCCAGCAGCGCCGACCCAACAGGGAACTATGGCTACACCTTC. Its protein is CASSADPTGNYGYTF.

The chain links TRBV2 to TRBJ1-4; D not certain. The CDR3 loop spans 14 amino acids. Looked up from germline, CDR1 is SNHLY and CDR2 is FYNNEI. Deletions cut 7 bases from V and 3 bases from J, with 12 bases between. The CDR3 spells CASNFRTSNEKLFF. CDR3 coding DNA: TGTGCCAGCAACTTTCGGACTTCTAATGAAAAACTGTTTTTT.

V is TRBV6-6 and J is TRBJ2-7; unclear D gene. The length of the CDR3 is 12 residues. V was pared by 7 bases and J by 6 bases, with 13 bases between. Germline CDR1 and CDR2: MNHNY and SVGAGI (reference sequence). The CDR3: CASIQEESEQYF. The CDR3 DNA sequence: TGTGCCAGCATCCAGGAAGAGTCCGAGCAGTACTTC.

As for this clone: Different DNA sequences within this sample yield the same CDR3. The rearrangement uses TRBV5-6 and TRBJ1-5, with D possibly being TRBD1 (6 bases). Between the trimmed V and J ends, which lost 3 bases and 0 bases, there was a span of 13 bases. CDR1 is SGHDT and CDR2 is YYEEEE in the germline V gene. This CDR3 is 16 amino acids long. CDR3 nucleotide sequence: TGTGCCAGCAGCTCATCGACAGGTTATAGCAATCAGCCCCAGCATTTT. Amino acids: CASSSSTGYSNQPQHF.

Regarding this clone: Other nucleotide sequences from this sample produce the same CDR3. CDR3 in DNA: TGTGCCACCAGTGACCGGGACAGATATCAGCCCCAGCATTTT. Translation gives CATSDRDRYQPQHF. V and J are TRBV24-1 and TRBJ1-5; 7 bases agree with TRBD1. The CDR3 runs to 14 residues. Germline CDR1 reads KGHDR; CDR2 reads SFDVKD. V was pared by 4 bases and J by 5 bases, with 4 bases of the junction left unmatched.

A single count supports this clone. The rearrangement links TRBV18 to TRBJ1-1, with D unclear. The CDR3 sequence is 16 residues long. Germline V gene lookup returns CDR1 KGHSH and CDR2 LQKENI. V lost 6 bases, J lost 1 base, and 18 bases lay in between. DNA of the CDR3: TGTGCCAGCTCGCCGTCGAGGGCCCCGACGAACACTGAAGCTTTCTTT. Its protein is CASSPSRAPTNTEAFF.

V gene TRBV10-3 combines with J gene TRBJ2-1, with 9 bases aligning to TRBD1. The CDR3 runs to 13 residues. V shed 7 bases and J 4 bases; nucleotides not matched to a gene: 2. Germline CDR1 is ENHRY and CDR2 is SYGVKD. The CDR3 reads CAINRGQYNEQFF. CDR3 DNA sequence: TGTGCCATCAACAGGGGGCAATACAATGAGCAGTTCTTC.

In this sample, this clone turned up a few times. The V gene is TRBV12-3 or TRBV12-4, the J gene TRBJ1-4; 8 nucleotides line up with TRBD1. V dropped 10 bases and J dropped 7; count of bases not matched to a gene: 8. The CDR3 loop spans 13 amino acids. DNA of the CDR3: TGTGCCACCCAGGGGGCACGAGGTGAAAAACTGTTTTTT. It codes for CATQGARGEKLFF.

This clone appeared a single time. This chain joins TRBV9 and TRBJ2-1; TRBD2 agrees at 11 bases. CDR1 and CDR2 from the germline V gene are SGDLS and YYNGEE. The CDR3 length is 16 residues. V shed 4 bases, J shed 0 bases, and the junction held 3 bases outside the gene matches. The CDR3 loop reads CASSLGLAGSYNEQFF. The CDR3 DNA follows: TGTGCCAGCAGCCTCGGACTAGCGGGCTCCTACAATGAGCAGTTCTTC.

The count of this clone is one. The chain recombines TRBV7-2 with TRBJ1-2; TRBD1 is a possible D gene (6 bases). CDR1 is SGHTA, CDR2 FQGNSA, per germline. Trimming removed 3 bases at V and 8 bases at J, with 13 bases between. CDR3 size: 13 residues. The CDR3 spells CASSFTPGEGYTF. CDR3 nucleotide sequence: TGTGCCAGCAGCTTCACCCCAGGGGAAGGCTACACCTTC.

The chain recombines TRBV6-5 with TRBJ1-5; D gene uncertain. Trimming removed 6 bases at V and 2 bases at J, with 14 bases between. Germline CDR1 and CDR2: MNHEY and SVGAGI. This CDR3 has 15 amino acids. The CDR3: CASSSIIMGNQPQHF. The CDR3 DNA follows: TGTGCCAGCAGCAGTATAATAATGGGCAATCAGCCCCAGCATTTT.